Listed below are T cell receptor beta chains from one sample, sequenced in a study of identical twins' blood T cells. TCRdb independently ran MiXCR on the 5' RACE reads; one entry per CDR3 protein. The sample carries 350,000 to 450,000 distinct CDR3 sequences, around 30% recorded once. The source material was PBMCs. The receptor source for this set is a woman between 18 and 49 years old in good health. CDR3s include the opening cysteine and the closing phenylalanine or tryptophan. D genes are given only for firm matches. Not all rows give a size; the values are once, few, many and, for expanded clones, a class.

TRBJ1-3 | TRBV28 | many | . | CASRPTGSGNTIYF | TGTGCCAGCAGACCCACAGGGAGTGGAAACACCATATATTTT
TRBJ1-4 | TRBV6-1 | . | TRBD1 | CASSEPGQGLPNEKLFF | TGTGCCAGCAGTGAACCGGGACAGGGGTTGCCTAATGAAAAACTGTTTTTT
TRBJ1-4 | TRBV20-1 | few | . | CSGTHRGVEKLFF | TGCAGTGGCACCCATCGGGGAGTTGAAAAACTGTTTTTT
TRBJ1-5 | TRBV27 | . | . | CASSGQDNQPQHF | TGTGCCAGCAGCGGTCAGGATAATCAGCCCCAGCATTTT
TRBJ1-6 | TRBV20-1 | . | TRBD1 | CSVQGANNSPLHF | TGCAGTGTACAGGGGGCCAATAATTCACCCCTCCACTTT
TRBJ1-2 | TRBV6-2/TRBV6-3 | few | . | CASSPRDYGYTF | TGTGCCAGCAGTCCCCGGGACTATGGCTACACCTTC
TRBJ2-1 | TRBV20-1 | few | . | CSARVTGLFKEQFF | TGCAGTGCTAGAGTAACCGGACTTTTTAAGGAGCAGTTCTTC
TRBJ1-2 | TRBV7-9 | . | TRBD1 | CTSSLGNTGGAGSGYTF | TGTACCAGCAGCTTAGGGAACACAGGGGGCGCTGGCTCTGGCTACACCTTC
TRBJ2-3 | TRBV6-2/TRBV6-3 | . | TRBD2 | CASSYGLADTQYF | TGTGCCAGCAGTTACGGACTAGCAGATACGCAGTATTTT
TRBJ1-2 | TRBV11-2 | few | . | CVSSFRTDYGYTF | TGTGTCAGCAGCTTTCGGACAGACTATGGCTACACCTTC
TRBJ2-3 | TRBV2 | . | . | CASRLSAYTQYF | TGTGCCAGCAGGCTTTCTGCCTATACGCAGTATTTT